The T cell receptor beta chain described here comes from a study of blood T cell repertoires in COVID-19. Across the study: Samples came from the United States, Italy and Spain, spanning acute and convalescent COVID-19.

Original processing notes: From reference gene primer amplification, estimates of nucleated cell counts were derived. Some clones are missing from TCRdb's copy, which holds only in-frame ones; the method was immunoSEQ multiplex PCR. The DNA was the basis for D and trimming; V, J and clone size are from that table. The sample lists about 140,000 clones, roughly 80% seen once, with around 4% in the top ten. Sequences were obtained from peripheral blood. The TCR was taken from a woman in her sixties or seventies with acute or convalescent COVID-19.

CDR3 region: CASSQDRSRQYF. The CDR3 bases are TGTGCCAGCAGCCAAGATCGGTCCCGCCAGTACTTC. The rearrangement joins TRBV4-2 to TRBJ2-7; D is ambiguous. The V and J ends lost 0 bases and 10 bases respectively, with 10 bases between them. The CDR3 runs 12 residues. Germline-derived CDR1 and CDR2 are LGHNA and YNFKEQ.